This TCR beta chain was identified in a study of a mutant IDH1 vaccine in newly diagnosed glioma. Study background: Vaccination was launched 4-6 weeks after radiotherapy alone, or with temozolomide cycles.

Sequencing was performed with immunoSEQ multiplex PCR; in TCRdb, only in-frame clones are kept and a portion is missing. The table shows over 40,000 clones, with under 80% occurring only once. Time point of the sample: week 23, last vaccination. Vaccinated patients received 300 ug of mutant IDH1 20-mer peptide per dose, with topical imiquimod. Notes on this clone: Its antigen remains unidentified.

CDR3 length equals 14 residues. V was trimmed by 8 bases and J by 3 bases, leaving 16 bases between them. In germline, CDR1 is LNHNV, CDR2 YYDKDF (reference sequence). The sequence was collected from a woman aged 40 to 55 with glioma. Some clones in this sample may be carry-over from other donors' samples. V and J are TRBV15 and TRBJ1-1, with a weak D call TRBD1 (6 bases). The sequencing here drew on PBMCs, taken from a glioma patient whose treatment included an IDH1 peptide vaccine. The DNA of the CDR3 is TGTGCCACCCGGACAAGACAGGAGGACACTGAAGCTTTCTTT. This gives the protein CATRTRQEDTEAFF.